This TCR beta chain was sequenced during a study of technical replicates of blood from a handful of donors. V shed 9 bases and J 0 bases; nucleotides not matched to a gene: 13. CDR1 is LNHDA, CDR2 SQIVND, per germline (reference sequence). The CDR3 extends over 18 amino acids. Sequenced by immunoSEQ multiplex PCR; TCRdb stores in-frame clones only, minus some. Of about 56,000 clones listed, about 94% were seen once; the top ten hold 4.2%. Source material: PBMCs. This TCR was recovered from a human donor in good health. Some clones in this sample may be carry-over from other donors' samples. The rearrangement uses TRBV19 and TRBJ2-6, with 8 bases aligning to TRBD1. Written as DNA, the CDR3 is TGTGCCAGCACCCTCATGACAGGGGAAGGCTCTGGGGCCAACGTCCTGACTTTC. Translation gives CASTLMTGEGSGANVLTF.